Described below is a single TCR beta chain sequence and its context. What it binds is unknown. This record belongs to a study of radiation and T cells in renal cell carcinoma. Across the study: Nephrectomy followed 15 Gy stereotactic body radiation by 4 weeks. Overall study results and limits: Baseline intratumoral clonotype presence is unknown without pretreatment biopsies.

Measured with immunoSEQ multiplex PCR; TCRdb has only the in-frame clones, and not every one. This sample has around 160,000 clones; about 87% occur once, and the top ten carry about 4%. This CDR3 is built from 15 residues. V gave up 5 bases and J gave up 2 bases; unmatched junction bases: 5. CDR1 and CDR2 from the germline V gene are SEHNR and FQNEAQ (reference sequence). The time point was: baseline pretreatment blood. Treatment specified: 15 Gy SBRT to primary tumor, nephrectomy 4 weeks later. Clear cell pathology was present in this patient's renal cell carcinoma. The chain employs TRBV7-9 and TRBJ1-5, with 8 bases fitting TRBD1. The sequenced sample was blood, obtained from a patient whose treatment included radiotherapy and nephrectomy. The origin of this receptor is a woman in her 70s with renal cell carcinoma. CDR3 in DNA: TGTGCCAGCAGCGCCCAGGGGGCTGGCAATCAGCCCCAGCATTTT. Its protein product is CASSAQGAGNQPQHF.